The present T cell receptor beta chain was sequenced within a study of beta chain features in type 1 diabetes. CDR3 length: 15 residues. Germline lookup yields CDR1 MDHEN and CDR2 SYDVKM. Between the trimmed V and J ends, which lost 5 bases and 4 bases, there was a span of 17 bases. Findings of the study overall: People with Type 1 diabetes carried modestly yet significantly shorter TCRB CDR3s in all four CD4+ subsets. Lower insertion and higher deletion counts appeared at VDJ junctions in type 1 diabetes patients. Any HLA type influence on TCRB rearrangement was left unresolved here. Cells that show high TCR expression could be over-represented by cDNA sequencing.

Every sorted population was more than 95% pure. As regards this clone: Its antigen is unknown.

The study reverse transcribed the entire isolated RNA, so it sequenced expressed TCRB transcripts. The assay was immunoSEQ multiplex PCR, and TCRdb's table has in-frame clones only and misses some. This table holds about 340,000 clones, 13% found once. The receptor was derived from a young woman with type 1 diabetes. The V and J genes are TRBV28 and TRBJ1-2, with a weak D call TRBD1 (5 bases). Material: naive CD4+ T cells from blood. The CDR3 DNA sequence: TGTGCCAGCAGTACCCCCGGGAGGGACGGCTATGGCTACACCTTC. Protein: CASSTPGRDGYGYTF.